This T cell receptor beta chain comes out of a study of T-cell reconstitution after alpha-beta-depleted transplantation in children. Study-level results: The origin of high day-60 TCRbeta diversity in some patients lay in surviving recipient T cells and thymic progenitors.

Unique molecular identifiers were used to barcode this TCRbeta library. TCRdb reprocessed the PCR reads with MiXCR, giving one entry per CDR3 protein. The data contain hundreds of thousands of distinct CDR3 sequences, less than 15% of them singletons. About this clonotype: What it binds is unknown.

J lost 4 bases, V lost 6 bases, and 7 bases had no gene match. This CDR3 is built from 13 residues. In germline, CDR1 is SQVTM, CDR2 ANQGSEA. The V call is TRBV29-1, the J call TRBJ2-7, with 9 bases lining up with TRBD1. The receptor's source is a girl aged 2-10 years with congenital amegakaryocytic thrombocytopenia, due to receive a stem cell transplant. The sample was PBMCs, taken before TCRalphabeta/CD19-depleted stem cell transplant. CDR3 residues: CSVSDRGVYEQYF. The DNA for the CDR3 is TGCAGCGTATCTGACAGGGGGGTTTACGAGCAGTACTTC.